Below, 14 T cell receptor beta chains from the same sample are listed, as sequenced in a study of blood T cell repertoires in COVID-19. Clones were sequenced by immunoSEQ multiplex PCR, and TCRdb holds only the in-frame ones, with some missing. Among about 300,000 clones listed, 85% to 90% were seen once. The sample taken for sequencing was PBMCs or T cells enriched from blood (not recorded which). The receptors come from a woman aged 18-35 years who had recovered from COVID-19.

This rearrangement joins TRBV19 to TRBJ1-1; D not certain. This CDR3 region has 14 residues. Germline CDR1 LNHDA, CDR2 SQIVND (reference sequence). V lost 0 bases and J lost 4, with 9 bases in between. The CDR3: CASSIDRVGTEAFF. The CDR3 DNA reads as TGTGCCAGTAGTATAGATCGGGTAGGCACTGAAGCTTTCTTT. Full variable domain (rest looked up from reference TRBV19 and TRBJ1-1): DGGITQSPKYLFRKEGQNVTLSCEQNLNHDAMYWYRQDPGQGLRLIYYSQIVNDFQKGDIAEGYSVSREKKESFPLTVTSAQKNPTAFYLCASSIDRVGTEAFFGQGTRLTVV.

The chain employs TRBV2 and TRBJ2-1, with no clear D. V dropped 2 bases and J dropped 5 bases, with 7 bases sitting between them. Germline loops: CDR1 SNHLY, CDR2 FYNNEI. The CDR3 length is 13 residues. For the CDR3, the DNA is TGTGCCAGCAGTGAATATGTCGACAATGAGCAGTTCTTC. Its translation is CASSEYVDNEQFF.

The chain is built from TRBV3-1 (or the pseudogene TRBV3-2) and TRBJ1-1; D is unresolved. The CDR3 extends over 13 amino acids. Trimming stripped 4 bases from V and 1 base from J, with 7 bases between. Germline V gene data show CDR1 as LGHDT and CDR2 as YNNKEL (reference sequence). The CDR3 DNA follows: TGTGCCAGCAGCCCCCACGGGAACACTGAAGCTTTCTTT. Its translation: CASSPHGNTEAFF.

This chain uses TRBV19 with TRBJ2-3; possibly TRBD1 for D (5 bases). V lost 5 bases and J 0 bases, leaving 12 bases between the germline ends. Germline-derived CDR1 and CDR2 are LNHDA and SQIVND (reference sequence). CDR3 length: 15 residues. CDR3 amino acids: CASSDSFISTDTQYF. The CDR3 region has the DNA TGTGCCAGTAGTGACAGCTTTATTAGCACAGATACGCAGTATTTT.

The chain couples TRBV19 to TRBJ1-5; TRBD1 agrees at 11 bases. The CDR3 has 18 residues. The junction had 9 bases not matched to a gene; V was cut back by 5 bases and J by 0 bases. The V gene's germline CDR1 is LNHDA and CDR2 SQIVND (reference sequence). CDR3 coding DNA: TGTGCCAGTAGTCCCGGGACAGGGGGGATTTTTAGCAATCAGCCCCAGCATTTT. It is translated as CASSPGTGGIFSNQPQHF.

This chain uses TRBV4-1 with TRBJ1-1; the D is unclear. The CDR3 runs 12 residues. Germline V CDR1 and CDR2: MGHRA, YSYEKL. V was cut by 2 bases and J by 6 bases, with 7 bases left in between. In DNA form, the CDR3 reads TGCGCCAGCAGCCAAATCGGGGCTGAAGCTTTCTTT. Protein product: CASSQIGAEAFF.

J is TRBJ2-7 and V is TRBV4-1; TRBD2 aligns across 12 bases. The CDR3 consists of 14 residues. CDR1 is MGHRA and CDR2 is YSYEKL in the germline V gene. J gave up 7 bases and V 6 bases, and 7 bases lay outside the gene matches. The CDR3 spells CASRRLAGVGEQYF. The CDR3 DNA reads TGCGCCAGCAGGAGACTAGCGGGGGTAGGGGAGCAGTACTTC.

The rearrangement links TRBV30 to TRBJ1-2; perhaps TRBD1 as D (5 bases). Germline V gene sequence: CDR1 GTSNPN, CDR2 SVGIG (reference sequence). The CDR3 runs to 14 residues. V lost 4 bases and J lost 7, with 19 bases in between. The CDR3 nucleotides read TGTGCCTGGATCGGAGGCGGCAGGGAGGGTGGCTACACCTTC. As protein: CAWIGGGREGGYTF. The entire variable domain, with the rest obtained from reference TRBV30 and TRBJ1-2, is as follows: SQTIHQWPATLVQPVGSPLSLECTVEGTSNPNLYWYRQAAGRGLQLLFYSVGIGQISSEVPQNLSASRPQDRQFILSSKKLLLSDSGFYLCAWIGGGREGGYTFGSGTRLTVV.

This chain connects TRBV4-1 to TRBJ1-1; no clear D gene. V was pared by 1 base and J by 6 bases, with 12 bases between. CDR1 is MGHRA and CDR2 is YSYEKL in the germline V gene. This CDR3 is built from 14 residues. The DNA of the CDR3 is TGCGCCAGCAGCCAAGTCTTCGTCAGTTCTGAAGCTTTCTTT. Translation gives CASSQVFVSSEAFF.

The chain employs TRBV3-1 (or the pseudogene TRBV3-2) and TRBJ2-7; the D gene is possibly TRBD1 (5 bases). Germline assignment: CDR1 LGHDT and CDR2 YNNKEL (reference sequence). Trimming shortened V by 1 base and J by 2 bases, and 15 bases separated the two germline ends. The CDR3 totals 16 residues. CDR3 coding DNA: TGTGCCAGCAGCCAAGGATTGGGGCAGTTACCCTACGAGCAGTACTTC. It is translated as CASSQGLGQLPYEQYF.

The chain uses TRBV4-1 and TRBJ1-2, with D possibly matching TRBD1 (6 bases). The CDR3 sequence is 20 residues long. Trimming pared 1 base from V and 7 bases from J, leaving 31 bases between. Germline-derived CDR1 and CDR2 are MGHRA and YSYEKL. The CDR3 region has the DNA TGCGCCAGCAGCCAAGGAATAGGGTTACAGGGTGCGGTCCGCACTCTTGGCTACACCTTC. Amino acid sequence: CASSQGIGLQGAVRTLGYTF.

V is TRBV24-1 and J is TRBJ2-2; TRBD2 aligns across 15 bases. V lost 3 bases, J lost 8 bases, and 3 bases stayed unmatched. This CDR3 contains 16 residues. Germline CDR1 and CDR2: KGHDR and SFDVKD. The CDR3 spells CATSDPGLAGGGELFF. CDR3 bases: TGTGCCACCAGTGATCCGGGACTAGCGGGAGGAGGGGAGCTGTTTTTT.

V is TRBV28 and J is TRBJ1-5; tentative D call: TRBD1 (5 bases). V lost 3 bases and J 3 bases, leaving 12 bases between the germline ends. CDR1 and CDR2 (germline): MDHEN, SYDVKM. The CDR3 runs 15 residues. In nucleotides, the CDR3 is TGTGCCAGCAGTTTCGGGACGGACTACAATCAGCCCCAGCATTTT. Protein sequence: CASSFGTDYNQPQHF.

For the CDR3, the DNA is TGTGCCAGCCAAAAGCCGGGACAGGGTAGGGATGAGCAGTTCTTC. Protein sequence: CASQKPGQGRDEQFF. The V gene is TRBV27, the J gene TRBJ2-1, with TRBD1 matching 9 bases. The CDR3 length is 15 residues. The V segment lost 8 bases and the J segment 8 bases; nucleotides outside the gene matches: 13. Looked up from germline, CDR1 is MNHEY and CDR2 is SMNVEV (reference sequence).